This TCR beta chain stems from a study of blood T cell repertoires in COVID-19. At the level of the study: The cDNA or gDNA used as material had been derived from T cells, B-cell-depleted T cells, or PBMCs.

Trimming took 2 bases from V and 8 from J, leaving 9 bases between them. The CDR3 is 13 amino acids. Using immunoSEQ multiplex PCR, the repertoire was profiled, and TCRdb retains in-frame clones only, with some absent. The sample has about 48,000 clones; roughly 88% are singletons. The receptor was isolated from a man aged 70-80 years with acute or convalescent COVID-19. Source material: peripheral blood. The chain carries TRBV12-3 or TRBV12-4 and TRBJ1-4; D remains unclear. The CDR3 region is CASSLREAEKLFF. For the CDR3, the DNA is TGTGCCAGCAGTTTAAGAGAAGCGGAAAAACTGTTTTTT.